The 23 T cell receptor beta chains given below trace back to one sample, sequenced in a study of Ad26.COV2.S vaccination and SARS-CoV-2 variants. TCRdb's table, derived via immunoSEQ multiplex PCR, lists solely in-frame clones and lacks some. The data show some 340,000 clones, about 86% seen once. Described treatment: roughly 20 received Ad26.COV2.S at low or high dose, single or two shots; a few received placebo; per-sample allocation not given. The samples were gathered on day 63 after the first injection of vaccine or placebo. Specimen: peripheral blood, collected in a trial of Ad26.COV2.S vaccine versus placebo. The receptors derive from a person between 18 and 59 years old who received the Ad26.COV2.S COVID-19 vaccine or a placebo.

The rearrangement uses TRBV6-2 or TRBV6-3 and TRBJ1-5; possibly TRBD1 for D (6 bases). CDR3 size: 19 residues. From germline, CDR1 is MNHEY and CDR2 SVGEGT. V was trimmed by 1 base and J by 1 base, leaving 20 bases between them. In DNA form, the CDR3 reads TGTGCCAGCAGTTACTTTCGCGGCAGGGGCACCAAAAGCAATCAGCCCCAGCATTTT. As protein: CASSYFRGRGTKSNQPQHF.

This rearrangement joins TRBV11-2 to TRBJ2-3; no reliable D call. This CDR3 region has 15 residues. The germline V and J ends were trimmed by 5 bases and 3 bases, with 15 bases remaining between them. Germline assignment: CDR1 SGHAT and CDR2 FQNNGV. In DNA, the CDR3 is TGTGCCAGCAGCCAAGACGGGTCGAGAACAGATACGCAGTATTTT. It translates to CASSQDGSRTDTQYF.

This sequence joins TRBV5-1 and TRBJ2-1; 11 nucleotides line up with TRBD2. The CDR3 is made up of 15 amino acids. Germline trimming cut 3 bases from V and 5 bases from J; bases unmatched to any gene: 4. Germline CDR1 reads SGHRS; CDR2 reads YFSETQ. The CDR3 loop reads CASSSIAGGNNEQFF. The DNA of the CDR3 is TGCGCCAGCAGCTCGATAGCGGGGGGGAACAATGAGCAGTTCTTC.

This chain connects TRBV5-1 to TRBJ2-3, with TRBD2 matching over 13 bases. V was clipped by 0 bases and J by 0 bases; unmatched bases: 1. This CDR3 comprises 17 residues. In germline, CDR1 is SGHRS, CDR2 YFSETQ. CDR3 protein: CASSLGLAGGSTDTQYF. CDR3 DNA sequence: TGCGCCAGCAGCTTGGGACTAGCGGGGGGAAGCACAGATACGCAGTATTTT.

This clone was recorded a few times. The chain joins TRBV5-6 to TRBJ1-2; D gene unclear. Germline lookup yields CDR1 SGHDT and CDR2 YYEEEE. Trimming removed 1 base from V and 4 bases from J, with 8 bases in between. CDR3 length: 13 amino acids. CDR3 loop: CASSLTQAYGYTF. Here the CDR3 DNA reads TGTGCCAGCAGCTTGACCCAGGCCTATGGCTACACCTTC.

The chain joins TRBV19 to TRBJ1-1; possibly TRBD1 for D (6 bases). The CDR3 covers 16 residues. The germline gives CDR1 LNHDA, CDR2 SQIVND (reference sequence). The germline V and J ends were trimmed by 3 bases and 3 bases, with 17 bases remaining between them. The CDR3 protein is CASSINGGQRDTEAFF. The CDR3 coding sequence is TGTGCCAGTAGTATTAACGGGGGGCAACGGGACACTGAAGCTTTCTTT. The full variable domain, in which reference TRBV19 and TRBJ1-1 provide the parts outside the CDR3, is DGGITQSPKYLFRKEGQNVTLSCEQNLNHDAMYWYRQDPGQGLRLIYYSQIVNDFQKGDIAEGYSVSREKKESFPLTVTSAQKNPTAFYLCASSINGGQRDTEAFFGQGTRLTVV.

The rearrangement links TRBV25-1 to TRBJ1-2; tentative D call: TRBD1 (5 bases). Germline CDR1 reads MGHDK; CDR2 reads SYGVNS. Deletions cut 1 base from V and 10 bases from J, with 13 bases between. The CDR3 has 13 residues. The CDR3 bases are TGTGCCAGCAGTGAATCGGCAGGGAACTCCTACACCTTC. It is translated as CASSESAGNSYTF.

This chain uses TRBV7-9 with TRBJ1-1; maybe TRBD1 (5 bases). CDR1 is SEHNR, CDR2 FQNEAQ, per germline (reference sequence). The CDR3 is made up of 13 amino acids. The V end lost 3 bases, the J end lost 4 bases, and 9 bases lay between the germline ends. The CDR3 reads CASSFDSTTEAFF. CDR3 coding DNA: TGTGCCAGCAGCTTTGACAGTACCACTGAAGCTTTCTTT.

J is TRBJ2-2 and V is TRBV3-1 (or the pseudogene TRBV3-2); 8 nucleotides agree with TRBD2. The CDR3 covers 17 residues. The V gene end was trimmed by 1 base and the J gene end by 4 bases; junction bases not matched to a gene: 8. CDR1 and CDR2 from the germline V gene are LGHDT and YNNKEL (reference sequence). The CDR3 reads CASSQVIRLAGTGELFF. CDR3 bases: TGTGCCAGCAGCCAAGTAATAAGGCTAGCGGGCACCGGGGAGCTGTTTTTT.

The chain employs TRBV5-1 and TRBJ2-5; 8 nucleotides align to TRBD2. The CDR3 covers 15 residues. The germline V gene has CDR1 SGHRS and CDR2 YFSETQ. Losses at the gene ends were 5 bases for V and 1 base for J; bases not matched to a gene: 7. In DNA form, the CDR3 reads TGCGCCAGCAGTTCCGGGACTAGTAGCCAAGAGACCCAGTACTTC. It encodes CASSSGTSSQETQYF.

The V and J genes are TRBV6-2 or TRBV6-3 and TRBJ1-2, with D perhaps TRBD1 (5 bases). The germline V and J ends were trimmed by 6 bases and 1 base, with 12 bases remaining between them. Germline CDR1 and CDR2: MNHEY and SVGEGT. CDR3 length: 14 residues. CDR3 nucleotide sequence: TGTGCCAGCAGACCTGGGGGGATTAACTATGGCTACACCTTC. As protein: CASRPGGINYGYTF.

The chain couples TRBV7-2 to TRBJ2-5; TRBD1 is a possible D gene (6 bases). V lost 5 bases to trimming and J lost 7 bases, with 17 bases between them. The CDR3 consists of 14 residues. CDR1 and CDR2 from the germline V gene are SGHTA and FQGNSA. Written as DNA, the CDR3 is TGTGCCAGCAGCGGACGAGACAGGAGCGGGACCCAGTACTTC. As protein: CASSGRDRSGTQYF.

The chain is built from TRBV27 and TRBJ2-2, with D perhaps matching TRBD1 (5 bases). The CDR3 is 14 residues long. The germline V gene has CDR1 MNHEY and CDR2 SMNVEV (reference sequence). V lost 4 bases, J lost 4 bases, and 10 bases lay in between. The CDR3 DNA reads as TGTGCCAGCAGTTCGAACACAGGCACCGGGGAGCTGTTTTTT. It yields the protein CASSSNTGTGELFF.

This rearrangement joins TRBV12-3 or TRBV12-4 to TRBJ1-1; 7 bases are shared with TRBD1. V lost 6 bases and J lost 5; bases outside the gene matches: 6. This CDR3 spans 13 amino acids. In DNA, the CDR3 is TGTGCCAGCAGCATCACAGGGGTGACTGAAGCTTTCTTT. It codes for CASSITGVTEAFF.

The chain combines TRBV27 with TRBJ1-4; 7 bases agree with TRBD1. The CDR3 is 15 amino acids. Germline V gene sequence: CDR1 MNHEY, CDR2 SMNVEV (reference sequence). V was clipped by 5 bases and J by 4 bases; unmatched bases: 7. CDR3: CASSLRGQDNEKLFF. The CDR3 nucleotides are TGTGCCAGCAGTCTGAGGGGGCAAGATAATGAAAAACTGTTTTTT.

V usage is TRBV6-2 or TRBV6-3 and J usage is TRBJ1-6; the D gene is possibly TRBD1 (5 bases). Trimming took off 4 bases at V and 7 bases at J, with 8 bases between the two ends. Germline assignment: CDR1 MNHEY and CDR2 SVGEGT. The CDR3 length is 13 residues. CDR3: CASSSGINSPLHF. Written as DNA, the CDR3 is TGTGCCAGCAGTTCAGGGATAAATTCACCCCTCCACTTT.

The rearrangement links TRBV27 to TRBJ1-2; 10 nucleotides line up with TRBD1. The CDR3 is made up of 15 amino acids. CDR1 MNHEY and CDR2 SMNVEV come from the germline V gene (reference sequence). After removal of 5 bases from V and 4 bases from J, the junction contained 7 bases not matched to a gene. Here the CDR3 DNA reads TGTGCCAGCAGTACGACCCGGGACAGGGGCTATGGCTACACCTTC. This codes for CASSTTRDRGYGYTF.

This clone was picked up many times. This chain uses TRBV7-6 with TRBJ2-1; D gene ambiguous. CDR1 is SGHVS, CDR2 FNYEAQ, per germline. Trimming cost V 8 bases and J 5 bases, with 10 bases left between them. CDR3 length: 12 residues. CDR3 nucleotide sequence: TGTGCCAGCCTCACTTGGGACAATGAGCAGTTCTTC. Encoded protein: CASLTWDNEQFF.

V and J are TRBV5-1 and TRBJ2-1; 7 bases align to TRBD2. The CDR3 is made up of 14 amino acids. CDR1 and CDR2 (germline): SGHRS, YFSETQ. V lost 5 bases, J lost 8 bases, and 10 bases stayed unmatched. The chain's CDR3 is CASRREGSFDEQFF. The CDR3 DNA follows: TGCGCCAGCAGAAGGGAGGGTTCTTTTGATGAGCAGTTCTTC.

CDR3 sequence: CASSLMTEGGYTF. CDR3 nucleotides: TGTGCCAGCAGCTTAATGACCGAGGGTGGCTACACCTTC. This chain uses TRBV5-8 with TRBJ1-2; D remains unclear. Trimming pared 2 bases from V and 7 bases from J, leaving 12 bases between. The CDR3 contains 13 residues. Per the germline V gene, CDR1 is SGHTS and CDR2 is YDEGEE.

The J gene is TRBJ2-1, the V gene TRBV9, with 7 bases matching TRBD1. From germline, CDR1 is SGDLS and CDR2 YYNGEE. V dropped 4 bases and J dropped 5; count of bases not matched to a gene: 9. The CDR3 sequence is 15 residues long. In DNA form, the CDR3 reads TGTGCCAGCAGCATGGGACAGCTCCCAGACAATGAGCAGTTCTTC. The encoded protein is CASSMGQLPDNEQFF. Using reference TRBV9 and TRBJ2-1 for the parts outside the CDR3, the full variable domain is DSGVTQTPKHLITATGQRVTLRCSPRSGDLSVYWYQQSLDQGLQFLIQYYNGEERAKGNILERFSAQQFPDLHSELNLSSLELGDSALYFCASSMGQLPDNEQFFGPGTRLTVL.

This CDR3 is CASSETPRGRGGYTF. In DNA form, the CDR3 reads TGTGCCAGCAGCGAAACCCCCAGGGGGCGGGGTGGCTACACCTTC. The V gene is TRBV2, the J gene TRBJ1-2; 8 bases fit TRBD1. Trimming at V came to 6 bases and at J to 7 bases, leaving 13 bases not matched to a gene. The CDR3 totals 15 residues. Germline-derived CDR1 and CDR2 are SNHLY and FYNNEI.

The chain couples TRBV2 to TRBJ2-3; 7 nucleotides line up with TRBD1. After removal of 5 bases from V and 5 bases from J, the junction contained 7 bases not matched to a gene. There are 14 residues in the CDR3. Germline V CDR1 and CDR2: SNHLY, FYNNEI. The CDR3 DNA is TGTGCCAGCAGTAGACAGGGCGTGGGAGATACGCAGTATTTT. Residues: CASSRQGVGDTQYF. Using reference TRBV2 and TRBJ2-3 for the parts outside the CDR3, the full variable domain is EPEVTQTPSHQVTQMGQEVILRCVPISNHLYFYWYRQILGQKVEFLVSFYNNEISEKSEIFDDQFSVERPDGSNFTLKIRSTKLEDSAMYFCASSRQGVGDTQYFGPGTRLTVL.